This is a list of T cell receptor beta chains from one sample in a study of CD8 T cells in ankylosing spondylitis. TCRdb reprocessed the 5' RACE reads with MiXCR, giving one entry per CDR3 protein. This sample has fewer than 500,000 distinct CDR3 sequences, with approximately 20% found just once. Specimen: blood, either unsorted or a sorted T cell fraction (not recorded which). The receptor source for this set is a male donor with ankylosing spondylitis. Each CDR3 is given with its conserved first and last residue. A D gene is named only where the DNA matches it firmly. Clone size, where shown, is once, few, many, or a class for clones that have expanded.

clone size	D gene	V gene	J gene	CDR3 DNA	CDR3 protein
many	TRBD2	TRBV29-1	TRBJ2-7	TGCAGCGGTGTAGCGGGAGGCTCCTACGAGCAGTACTTC	CSGVAGGSYEQYF
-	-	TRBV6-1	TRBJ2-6	TGTGCCATTGAATACTCTGGGGCCAACGTCCTGACTTTC	CAIEYSGANVLTF
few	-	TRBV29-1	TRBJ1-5	TGCAGCATTGGGGGTGGCAATCAGCCCCAGCATTTT	CSIGGGNQPQHF
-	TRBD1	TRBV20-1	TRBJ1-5	TGCAGTGCCGTGCGGACAGGGGGATCCGCTTATAGCAATCAGCCCCAGCATTTT	CSAVRTGGSAYSNQPQHF
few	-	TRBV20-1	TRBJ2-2	TGCAGTGCTAGGAACCTGGGGGGGAACACCGGGGAGCTGTTTTTT	CSARNLGGNTGELFF
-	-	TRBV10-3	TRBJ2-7	TGTGCCATCAGTGGAACAGTCCACTCCTACGAGCAGTACTTC	CAISGTVHSYEQYF
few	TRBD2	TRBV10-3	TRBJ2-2	TGTGCCATCAGTGAGTCGCGCCCTAGCGGGGGACACGGGGAGCTGTTTTTT	CAISESRPSGGHGELFF
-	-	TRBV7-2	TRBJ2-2	TGTGCCAGCAGCTTAGGGAGGGTCGTGTCCGGGGAGCTGTTTTTT	CASSLGRVVSGELFF
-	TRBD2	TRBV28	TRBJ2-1	TGTGCCAGCAGTACCCTAGCGGGAGGTTCCTACAATGAGCAGTTCTTC	CASSTLAGGSYNEQFF
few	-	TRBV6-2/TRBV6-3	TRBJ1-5	TGTGCCAGCAGTTACTCGAGTTGGGGGCGACCCGGGATCGGCGATCAGCCCCAGCATTTT	CASSYSSWGRPGIGDQPQHF
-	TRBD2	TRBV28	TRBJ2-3	TGTGCCAGCAGTTTATTGACGGGAGGAGTGGTAGATACGCAGTATTTT	CASSLLTGGVVDTQYF
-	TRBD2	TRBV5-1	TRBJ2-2	TGCGCCAGCAGCCTTGGGAGGGCGGGACGAACCCCTGATAACACCGGGGAGCTGTTTTTT	CASSLGRAGRTPDNTGELFF
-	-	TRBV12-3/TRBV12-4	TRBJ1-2	TGTGCCAGCAGGCAAGACAGGAACTCTAACTATGGCTACACCTTC	CASRQDRNSNYGYTF
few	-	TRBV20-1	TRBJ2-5	TGCAGTGCTAGAAGGGGGAGAGGAGAGACCCAGTACTTC	CSARRGRGETQYF
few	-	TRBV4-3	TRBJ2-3	TGCGCCAGCAGCCAGTCGGGAGAAGGCACAGATACGCAGTATTTT	CASSQSGEGTDTQYF
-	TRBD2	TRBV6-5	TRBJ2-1	TGTGCCAGCAGTTACGCGACTAGCGGAGACTACAATGAGCAGTTCTTC	CASSYATSGDYNEQFF
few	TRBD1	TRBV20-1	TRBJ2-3	TGCAGTGCTAGAGAGGACAGGGTAGGGTCAGATACGCAGTATTTT	CSAREDRVGSDTQYF
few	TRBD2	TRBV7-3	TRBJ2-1	TGTGCCAGCAGCGCGGGAGGGTTAAATGAGCAGTTCTTC	CASSAGGLNEQFF
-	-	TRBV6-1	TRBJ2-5	TGTGCCAGCAGTCCTGGGTTTTCGAGAGAGACCCAGTACTTC	CASSPGFSRETQYF
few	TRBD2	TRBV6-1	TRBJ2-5	TGTGCCACCGGCGGGCTAGCGGGAGAGACCCAGTACTTC	CATGGLAGETQYF
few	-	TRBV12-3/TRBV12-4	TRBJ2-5	TGTGCCAGCAGCCCGCGGAGGGCGCAAGAGACCCAGTACTTC	CASSPRRAQETQYF
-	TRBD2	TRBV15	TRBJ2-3	TGTGCCACCAGCAGAGATCTAGCGGGAGACTTGAGTGGCACAGATACGCAGTATTTT	CATSRDLAGDLSGTDTQYF
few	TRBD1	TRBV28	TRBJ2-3	TGTGCCAGCAGCCGAGGGGGCGGCTTCACAGATACGCAGTATTTT	CASSRGGGFTDTQYF
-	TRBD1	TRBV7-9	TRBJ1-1	TGTGCCAGCAGCTTCGACAGGGGGCACACTGAAGCTTTCTTT	CASSFDRGHTEAFF
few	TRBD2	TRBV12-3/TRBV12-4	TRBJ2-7	TGTGCCAGCAGCCAACTAGCGGGAAGCTCCCCCGAGCAGTACTTC	CASSQLAGSSPEQYF
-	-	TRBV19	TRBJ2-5	TGTGCCAGTAGTATCTCGGAGACCCAGTACTTC	CASSISETQYF
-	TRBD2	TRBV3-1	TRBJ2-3	TGTGCCAGCAGCCGTCTAATAGGGGGCGGGAGGGCCCGAGAAGATACGCAGTATTTT	CASSRLIGGGRAREDTQYF
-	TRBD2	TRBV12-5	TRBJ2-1	TGTGCTAGTGGTTTGACAGTCCGGGCTAGCGGGAGCAATGAGCAGTTCTTC	CASGLTVRASGSNEQFF
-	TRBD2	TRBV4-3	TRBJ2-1	TGCGCCAGCAGCCAGCACCTGCGGCGGGAGTTAAATGAGCAGTTCTTC	CASSQHLRRELNEQFF
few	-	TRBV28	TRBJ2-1	TGTGCCAGCAGTCCATCCAAGGGCCCCTACAATGAGCAGTTCTTC	CASSPSKGPYNEQFF
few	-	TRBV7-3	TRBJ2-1	TGTGCCAGCAGCTTAAGTATCCACAATGAGCAGTTCTTC	CASSLSIHNEQFF
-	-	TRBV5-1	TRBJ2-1	TGCGCCAGCAGCTTGGTACGGGACCCAATTGAGCAGTTCTTC	CASSLVRDPIEQFF
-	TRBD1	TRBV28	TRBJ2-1	TGTGCCAGCAGTTTATTCCAGGGGGCTAATGAGCAGTTCTTC	CASSLFQGANEQFF
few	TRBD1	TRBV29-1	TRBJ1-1	TGCAGCGTTGTTCAGGGGGCGGCGAACACTGAAGCTTTCTTT	CSVVQGAANTEAFF
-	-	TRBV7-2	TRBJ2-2	TGTGCCAGCAGCTTTGGACCCAATCGGGCCGGGGAGCTGTTTTTT	CASSFGPNRAGELFF
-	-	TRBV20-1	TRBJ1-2	TGCAGTGCTCGTACGAAGGGCGGCTATGGCTACACCTTC	CSARTKGGYGYTF